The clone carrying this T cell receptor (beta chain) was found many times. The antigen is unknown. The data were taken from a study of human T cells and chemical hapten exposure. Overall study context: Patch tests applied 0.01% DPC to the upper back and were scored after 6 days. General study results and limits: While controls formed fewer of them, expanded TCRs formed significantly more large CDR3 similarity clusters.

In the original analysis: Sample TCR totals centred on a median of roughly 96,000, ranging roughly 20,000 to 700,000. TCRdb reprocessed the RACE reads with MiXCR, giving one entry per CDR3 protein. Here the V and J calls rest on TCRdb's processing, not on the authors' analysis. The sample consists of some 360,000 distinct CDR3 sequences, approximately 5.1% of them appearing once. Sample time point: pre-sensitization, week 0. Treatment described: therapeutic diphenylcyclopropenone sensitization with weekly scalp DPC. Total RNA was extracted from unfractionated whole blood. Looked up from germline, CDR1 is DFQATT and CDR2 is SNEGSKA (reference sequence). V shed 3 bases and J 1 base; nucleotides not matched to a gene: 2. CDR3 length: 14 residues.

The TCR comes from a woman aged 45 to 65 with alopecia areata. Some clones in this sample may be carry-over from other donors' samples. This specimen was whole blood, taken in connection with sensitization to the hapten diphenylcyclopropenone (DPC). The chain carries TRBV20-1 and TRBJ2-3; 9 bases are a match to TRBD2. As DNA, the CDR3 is TGCAGTGCTAGTCCTAGCGGGGGCACAGATACGCAGTATTTT. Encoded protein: CSASPSGGTDTQYF.